Presented here are 2 T cell receptor beta chains from one specimen sequenced in a study of siplizumab effects on memory and regulatory T cells. The method was immunoSEQ multiplex PCR; TCRdb's version includes in-frame clones alone and lacks a portion of them. The sample records roughly 62,000 clones, 70% to 80% being singletons. The sequenced sample consisted of memory CD4+ T cells sorted from blood. The receptors originated from a human donor in good health.

This chain joins TRBV9 and TRBJ1-2; maybe TRBD1 (5 bases). The CDR3 runs 15 residues. The V gene lost 4 bases and the J gene lost 3 bases, with 16 bases spanning the gap. Germline V gene lookup returns CDR1 SGDLS and CDR2 YYNGEE. This CDR3 reads CASSFLQVADYGYTF. CDR3 in DNA: TGTGCCAGCAGCTTTTTACAGGTGGCGGACTATGGCTACACCTTC.

This clone was picked up one time. Here the CDR3 reads CASSLARDTQYF. CDR3 sequence (DNA): TGTGCCAGCAGCTTAGCCCGTGATACGCAGTATTTT. The V gene is TRBV11-2, the J gene TRBJ2-3; D uncertain. Trimming took 1 base from V and 6 from J, leaving 5 bases between them. The CDR3 totals 12 residues. Per germline, CDR1 SGHAT and CDR2 FQNNGV.